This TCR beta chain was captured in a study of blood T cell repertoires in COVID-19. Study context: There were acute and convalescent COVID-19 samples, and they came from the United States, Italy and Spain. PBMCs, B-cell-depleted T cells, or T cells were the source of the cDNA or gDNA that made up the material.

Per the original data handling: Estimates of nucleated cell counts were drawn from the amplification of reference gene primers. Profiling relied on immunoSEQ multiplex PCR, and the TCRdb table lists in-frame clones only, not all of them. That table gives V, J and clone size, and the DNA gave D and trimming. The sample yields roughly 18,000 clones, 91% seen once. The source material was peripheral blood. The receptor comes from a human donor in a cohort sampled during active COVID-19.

In DNA, the CDR3 is TGTGCCAGCAGTTTTCTGGACTATCCGGGATCCTACGAGCAGTACTTC. Translated, it gives CASSFLDYPGSYEQYF. The chain has TRBV28 and TRBJ2-7, with a possible D match to TRBD2 (6 bases). Trimming cost V 3 bases and J 1 base, with 16 bases left between them. CDR3 length: 16 residues. Per germline, CDR1 MDHEN and CDR2 SYDVKM. Combining the CDR3 with reference TRBV28 and TRBJ2-7 gives the whole variable domain DVKVTQSSRYLVKRTGEKVFLECVQDMDHENMFWYRQDPGLGLRLIYFSYDVKMKEKGDIPEGYSVSREKKERFSLILESASTNQTSMYLCASSFLDYPGSYEQYFGPGTRLTVT.